This TCR beta chain was obtained from a study of chemoradiotherapy in HPV16-positive cancers. Study summary: Two HPV16-positive patients' cells yielded candidate HPV-specific clones and common motifs.

The germline CDR1 and CDR2 sequences are SGDLS and YYNGEE. The ends lost 3 bases at V and 2 bases at J; junction bases unmatched: 4. The CDR3 is made up of 14 amino acids. With regard to this clone: Antigen unknown.

Produced via immunoSEQ multiplex PCR; TCRdb's table is partial and in-frame only. The sample contains some 3,400 clones, approximately 82% of which appear only once. Whole-study results and caveats: The functional HPV-specific definition rests on just a couple of HPV16-positive patients.

V is TRBV9 and J is TRBJ2-7, with TRBD2 matching over 8 bases. Material: tumor tissue, obtained from a patient who underwent chemoradiotherapy. The sequence came from a human donor with HPV-associated anogenital cancer. Here the CDR3 DNA reads TGTGCCAGCAGCGAGGGCGGGGGGACCTACGAGCAGTACTTC. This translates into CASSEGGGTYEQYF.